Shown below are 17 T cell receptor beta chains from a single sample sequenced in a study of metastatic and nonmetastatic thyroid tumors. TCRdb re-clonotyped the PCR reads through MiXCR. Of 30,000 to 40,000 clones listed, roughly 36% are singletons. No treatment had been given to any patient before thyroid surgery. The sequenced material came from tumor tissue. The receptor source for this set is a female donor with papillary thyroid cancer or a benign thyroid nodule (not recorded which). Some clones in this sample may be carry-over from other donors' samples.

The chain combines TRBV7-2 with TRBJ2-1; D uncertain. This CDR3 spans 11 amino acids. The V and J ends lost 1 base and 10 bases respectively, with 5 bases between them. Germline CDR1 and CDR2: SGHTA and FQGNSA. The CDR3 bases are TGTGCCAGCAGCTTAGGAGCAGAGCAGTTCTTC. Translated, it gives CASSLGAEQFF.

This clone appeared a few times. The chain is built from TRBV6-5 and TRBJ2-5; D gene ambiguous. The CDR3 extends over 13 amino acids. Germline V gene lookup returns CDR1 MNHEY and CDR2 SVGAGI. V gave up 2 bases and J gave up 3 bases, with 7 bases separating them. CDR3 sequence (DNA): TGTGCCAGCAGTTACCGAACAGAAGAGACCCAGTACTTC. It is translated as CASSYRTEETQYF.

The chain recombines TRBV30 with TRBJ1-5, with 7 bases fitting TRBD1. The CDR3 is made up of 13 amino acids. CDR1 GTSNPN and CDR2 SVGIG come from the germline V gene (reference sequence). After removal of 0 bases from V and 5 bases from J, the junction contained 1 base not matched to a gene. The CDR3 loop reads CAWSVQGDQPQHF. The DNA for the CDR3 is TGTGCCTGGAGTGTGCAGGGGGATCAGCCCCAGCATTTT.

The genes are TRBV20-1 and TRBJ2-3; TRBD1 matches 9 bases. The CDR3 totals 13 residues. CDR1 is DFQATT and CDR2 is SNEGSKA in the germline V gene (reference sequence). The J segment lost 6 bases and the V segment lost 5 bases, leaving 6 bases of the junction unmatched. Here the CDR3 DNA reads TGCAGTGCTCCCGGGACAGGGACGGATACGCAGTATTTT. It translates to CSAPGTGTDTQYF.

This clone turned up a few times. The chain joins TRBV6-2 or TRBV6-3 to TRBJ1-1, with D possibly being TRBD1 (6 bases). The CDR3 loop spans 13 amino acids. Between the trimmed V and J ends, which lost 4 bases and 11 bases, there was a span of 17 bases. Germline loops: CDR1 MNHEY, CDR2 SVGEGT. In nucleotides, the CDR3 is TGTGCCAGCAGTTCGTTCCATAGGGGGTGGGCTTTCTTT. This encodes CASSSFHRGWAFF.

V and J are TRBV12-3 or TRBV12-4 and TRBJ1-2; 7 positions agree with TRBD1. There are 15 residues in the CDR3. Trimming at V came to 7 bases and at J to 2 bases, leaving 10 bases not matched to a gene. In nucleotides, the CDR3 is TGTGCCAGCACCCCAGGCGGGACAGTCAACTATGGCTACACCTTC. Amino acid sequence: CASTPGGTVNYGYTF.

This clone was counted between two and nine times. The J gene is TRBJ2-2, the V gene TRBV11-2; 9 bases fit TRBD2. The germline V gene encodes CDR1 SGHAT and CDR2 FQNNGV. This CDR3 has 18 residues. J was trimmed by 4 bases and V by 5 bases; bases with no gene match: 14. CDR3 nucleotide sequence: TGTGCCAGCAGCCCTGTTTTAGCGGGAGTAGGAGTCACCGGGGAGCTGTTTTTT. Its protein product is CASSPVLAGVGVTGELFF.

The table lists this clone with a few counts. The chain employs TRBV28 and TRBJ2-3; D is ambiguous. The CDR3 is made up of 12 amino acids. The V gene lost 5 bases and the J gene lost 6 bases, with 9 bases spanning the gap. Germline assignment: CDR1 MDHEN and CDR2 SYDVKM. The CDR3 here is CASSASFDTQYF. CDR3 DNA sequence: TGTGCCAGCAGTGCCTCTTTTGATACGCAGTATTTT.

The V call is TRBV2, the J call TRBJ1-2; TRBD1 is a possible D gene (6 bases). Germline values: CDR1 SNHLY, CDR2 FYNNEI. V gave up 7 bases and J gave up 5 bases, with 14 bases separating them. The CDR3 is 13 residues long. The CDR3 DNA reads TGTGCCAGCACGCCGGGGGGCGTATATGGCTACACCTTC. This codes for CASTPGGVYGYTF.

V gene TRBV20-1 combines with J gene TRBJ2-2, with 9 positions matching TRBD1. The CDR3 consists of 15 residues. The V gene end was trimmed by 6 bases and the J gene end by 5 bases; junction bases not matched to a gene: 10. CDR1 DFQATT and CDR2 SNEGSKA come from the germline V gene (reference sequence). Here the CDR3 reads CSARRDRVFTGELFF. For the CDR3, the DNA is TGCAGTGCCAGACGGGACAGGGTGTTTACCGGGGAGCTGTTTTTT.

The gene calls are TRBV19 and TRBJ2-2; D unclear. This CDR3 comprises 13 residues. V was clipped by 7 bases and J by 6 bases, with 12 bases between them. Germline loops: CDR1 LNHDA, CDR2 SQIVND (reference sequence). Here the CDR3 reads CASKPSISGELFF. The DNA for the CDR3 is TGTGCCAGTAAGCCAAGTATCTCCGGGGAGCTGTTTTTT. Drawing the rest from reference TRBV19 and TRBJ2-2, the complete variable domain is DGGITQSPKYLFRKEGQNVTLSCEQNLNHDAMYWYRQDPGQGLRLIYYSQIVNDFQKGDIAEGYSVSREKKESFPLTVTSAQKNPTAFYLCASKPSISGELFFGEGSRLTVL.

This chain links TRBV20-1 with TRBJ2-6, with TRBD1 identical over 9 bases. Germline V gene sequence: CDR1 DFQATT, CDR2 SNEGSKA (reference sequence). This CDR3 has 17 amino acids. Trimming cost V 6 bases and J 0 bases; bases outside gene matches: 9. The CDR3 DNA sequence: TGCAGTGCCCTCCTGGGACAGGGATACTCTGGGGCCAACGTCCTGACTTTC. Amino acid sequence: CSALLGQGYSGANVLTF.

The chain links TRBV12-3 or TRBV12-4 to TRBJ1-2; D unresolved. The V gene lost 0 bases and the J gene lost 0 bases, with 14 bases spanning the gap. The CDR3 is 17 residues long. As DNA, the CDR3 is TGTGCCAGCAGTTTAGCAAGAAAACGGAAAGCTAACTATGGCTACACCTTC. Amino acid sequence: CASSLARKRKANYGYTF.

Notes on this clone: One end of the junction fails to match germline, which may point to a read error. The chain uses TRBV6-2 or TRBV6-3 and TRBJ2-2; TRBD2 matches at 11 bases. Germline V gene data show CDR1 as MNHEY and CDR2 as SVGEGT. The CDR3 has 15 amino acids. For the CDR3, the DNA is TGTGACAGCAGTTCTACTAGCGGGGGAAGCGGGGAGCTGTTTTTT. Translation gives CDSSSTSGGSGELFF.

The chain uses TRBV11-1 and TRBJ1-2, with a tentative D call TRBD1 (5 bases). V was shortened by 0 bases and J by 3 bases, with 14 bases between the two germline ends. CDR3 length equals 16 residues. Germline CDR1 is SGHAT and CDR2 is FQDESV (reference sequence). The CDR3 nucleotides read TGTGCCAGCAGCTTAGCGCGGGGCCTTGGGGACTATGGCTACACCTTC. Protein sequence: CASSLARGLGDYGYTF.

This clone appeared a few times. The genes are TRBV28 and TRBJ1-1, with 7 bases fitting TRBD1. This CDR3 has 17 amino acids. From germline, CDR1 is MDHEN and CDR2 SYDVKM. J lost 0 bases, V lost 2 bases, and 9 bases had no gene match. CDR3 region: CASSLRARGVLNTEAFF. CDR3 sequence (DNA): TGTGCCAGCAGTTTAAGGGCCAGGGGGGTATTGAACACTGAAGCTTTCTTT.

V gene TRBV11-2 combines with J gene TRBJ1-2; no clear D gene. Between the trimmed V and J ends, which lost 5 bases and 7 bases, there was a span of 14 bases. Germline V gene data show CDR1 as SGHAT and CDR2 as FQNNGV. The CDR3 has 13 residues. The CDR3 DNA reads as TGTGCCAGCAGCCCAAATCGGGCCGGTGGCTACACCTTC. It is translated as CASSPNRAGGYTF.